The clone carrying this T cell receptor beta chain was detected ten times or more. The antigen remains unidentified. This sample was included in a study of read filtering for tumor transcriptome and immune sequencing. The overall study: By R-ISS, stages I, II and III held around 8, 15 and 7 patients. Per sample, TCR-region reads ranged about 4.05 to 10.27 million by IR-seq, 85 to 1273 by RNA-seq.

This library used approximately 390 ng RNA and molecular barcoded adaptors spanning alpha/delta and beta/gamma chains. TCRdb called the reads again in MiXCR, with one record for every CDR3 protein. The sample has 40,000 to 50,000 distinct CDR3 sequences, roughly 13% seen once. Study conclusions and caveats: Single-read clonotypes: about 81.9% of IR-seq clonotypes (approximately 4% of reads), more than 70% of RNA-seq clonotypes (less than 50% of reads). RNA-seq captured clonotypes less deeply and reliably than IR-seq.

Trimming shortened V by 5 bases and J by 0 bases, and 20 bases separated the two germline ends. Looked up from germline, CDR1 is MNHEY and CDR2 is SVGEGT. The CDR3 spans 19 residues. The gene calls are TRBV6-2 or TRBV6-3 and TRBJ2-6, with TRBD2 as a possible D gene (5 bases). Input material: a population of CD138-negative cells sorted from bone marrow. The receptor's source is a donor at least 40 years old with multiple myeloma. CDR3 bases: TGTGCCAGCAGTAAGAGGACGCTAAGAGCGGTCTCTGGGGCCAACGTCCTGACTTTC. Its translation: CASSKRTLRAVSGANVLTF.